The 5 T cell receptor beta chains in this list originate from one sample, sequenced in a study of cytomegalovirus exposure and HLA in healthy donors. 60 Vbeta and 13 Jbeta primers were used in PCR. Some clones are missing from TCRdb's copy, which holds only in-frame ones; the method was immunoSEQ multiplex PCR. The sample comprises 150,000 to 200,000 clones, approximately 88% of which are singletons, and roughly 2.8% rests with the top ten. Material: PBMCs. The receptors were sampled from a woman aged 50 to 60 in good health and CMV-seropositive.

Concerning this clone: Distinct nucleotide sequences in the sample also encode this CDR3. V and J are TRBV10-3 and TRBJ1-6; D possibly corresponds to TRBD1 (6 bases). This CDR3 is 17 amino acids long. CDR1 is ENHRY and CDR2 is SYGVKD in the germline V gene. Trimming removed 5 bases from V and 0 bases from J, with 14 bases in between. This CDR3 reads CAISKEQGYSYNSPLHF. In nucleotides, the CDR3 is TGTGCCATCAGTAAAGAACAGGGTTACTCCTATAATTCACCCCTCCACTTT.

The chain is built from TRBV6-6 and TRBJ1-2; 7 bases fit TRBD1. V trimming: 11 bases; J trimming: 7 bases; junction bases outside the gene matches: 10. Germline lookup yields CDR1 MNHNY and CDR2 SVGAGI (reference sequence). The CDR3 has 12 residues. The CDR3 coding sequence is TGTGCCGCCTGGGACAGAGCGAGTGGCTACACCTTC. Its protein product is CAAWDRASGYTF.

This chain links TRBV7-2 with TRBJ2-2; TRBD2 matches 8 bases. Germline CDR1 is SGHTA and CDR2 is FQGNSA. The V and J ends lost 6 bases and 7 bases, in that order; junction bases with no gene match: 13. This CDR3 spans 16 amino acids. The CDR3 loop reads CASRRQLAVGGGELFF. The CDR3 coding sequence is TGTGCCAGCAGACGCCAACTAGCGGTAGGGGGCGGGGAGCTGTTTTTT.

A single count supports this clone. V usage is TRBV28 and J usage is TRBJ2-5, with D possibly matching TRBD2 (6 bases). Trimming stripped 7 bases from V and 5 bases from J, with 20 bases between. CDR3 length: 15 amino acids. The germline V gene encodes CDR1 MDHEN and CDR2 SYDVKM. The CDR3 sequence is CASIEGGGIGETQYF. CDR3 sequence (DNA): TGTGCCAGCATCGAAGGTGGGGGGATTGGGGAGACCCAGTACTTC.

CDR3 in DNA: TGTGCCATCAGTGATGGGACAGGCACAGATACGCAGTATTTT. Its translation is CAISDGTGTDTQYF. The genes are TRBV10-3 and TRBJ2-3; TRBD1 matches 7 bases. V shed 3 bases, J shed 1 base, and the junction held 1 base outside the gene matches. Germline-derived CDR1 and CDR2 are ENHRY and SYGVKD. The CDR3 sequence is 14 residues long.